The clone carrying this T cell receptor (beta chain) showed up just a few times. The CDR3 contains 16 residues. Germline CDR1 and CDR2: MGHRA and YSYEKL. V was pared by 1 base and J by 3 bases, with 13 bases between. After isolation, RNA underwent reverse transcription to generate cDNA as the sequencing template. The data were produced by immunoSEQ multiplex PCR, yet TCRdb's version contains in-frame clones alone and is incomplete. The sample carries over 85,000 clones, under 70% recorded once. This sample is part of a study of CD8+ T cells in alopecia areata. Noted treatment: oral pan-JAK inhibitor, 5-10 mg twice daily.

This TCR came from a human donor with alopecia areata. The chain carries TRBV4-1 and TRBJ1-5; D perhaps matches TRBD1 (5 bases). The input for sequencing was CD8+ T cells sorted from blood, taken at week 4, from a patient treated with tofacitinib. The CDR3 nucleotides read TGCGCCAGCAGCCAAGTAGGCAGGGACCTCAATCAGCCCCAGCATTTT. Translated: CASSQVGRDLNQPQHF.